The 11 T cell receptor beta chains reported below all come from one sample, sequenced in a study of cytomegalovirus exposure and HLA in healthy donors. PCR was performed using 60 Vbeta and 13 Jbeta primers. Method: immunoSEQ multiplex PCR; TCRdb's copy keeps in-frame clones and lacks some. The sample records about 35,000 clones, less than 85% being singletons. What was sequenced was PBMCs. These receptors were obtained from a male donor in good health and CMV-seronegative.

The chain combines TRBV25-1 with TRBJ2-7; 14 bases line up with TRBD2. Germline V gene lookup returns CDR1 MGHDK and CDR2 SYGVNS. V shed 8 bases, J shed 7 bases, and the junction held 4 bases outside the gene matches. CDR3 length: 13 amino acids. The CDR3 coding sequence is TGTGCCAGCCGGACTAGCGGGAGGAGTGAGCAGTACTTC. This translates into CASRTSGRSEQYF.

The chain links TRBV27 to TRBJ2-1; TRBD2 is a possible D gene (6 bases). The CDR3 has 13 residues. Germline assignment: CDR1 MNHEY and CDR2 SMNVEV (reference sequence). The germline V and J ends were trimmed by 6 bases and 6 bases, with 12 bases remaining between them. CDR3 coding DNA: TGTGCCAGCAGGGGCGGGGCCCGCAATGAGCAGTTCTTC. This gives the protein CASRGGARNEQFF.

The chain joins TRBV6-1 to TRBJ1-5; D not resolved. Trimming stripped 0 bases from V and 0 bases from J, with 12 bases between. The CDR3 contains 17 residues. The germline gives CDR1 MNHNS, CDR2 SASEGT. The CDR3 spells CASSEARTPYSNQPQHF. CDR3 bases: TGTGCCAGCAGTGAAGCGCGTACCCCATATAGCAATCAGCCCCAGCATTTT.

This rearrangement joins TRBV6-6 to TRBJ2-1; 8 bases agree with TRBD2. Germline loops: CDR1 MNHNY, CDR2 SVGAGI (reference sequence). The CDR3 is made up of 14 amino acids. V gave up 5 bases and J gave up 5 bases; unmatched junction bases: 5. As DNA, the CDR3 is TGTGCCAGCAGTCGAAGCGGGGGAGACAATGAGCAGTTCTTC. It specifies CASSRSGGDNEQFF.

The chain employs TRBV5-1 and TRBJ1-1; D gene ambiguous. CDR3 length: 12 residues. Between the trimmed V and J ends, which lost 4 bases and 0 bases, there was a span of 4 bases. Germline V gene data show CDR1 as SGHRS and CDR2 as YFSETQ. The CDR3 reads CASSQVNTEAFF. The CDR3 DNA follows: TGCGCCAGCAGCCAGGTGAACACTGAAGCTTTCTTT.

The gene calls are TRBV6-5 and TRBJ2-7, with TRBD1 matching 9 bases. Germline lookup yields CDR1 MNHEY and CDR2 SVGAGI. CDR3 length: 14 residues. V dropped 2 bases and J dropped 3; count of bases not matched to a gene: 2. In DNA, the CDR3 is TGTGCCAGCAGTTACGGGACAGGGTACTACGAGCAGTACTTC. Its translation: CASSYGTGYYEQYF.

Turning to this clone: The same CDR3 can be traced to other DNA sequences in this sample. This rearrangement joins TRBV7-8 to TRBJ2-1; the D gene is possibly TRBD2 (6 bases). The CDR3 totals 15 residues. Germline V gene data show CDR1 as SGHVS and CDR2 as FQNEAQ. Trimming pared 0 bases from V and 1 base from J, leaving 7 bases between. The CDR3 sequence is CASSLAAGSYNEQFF. The CDR3 DNA follows: TGTGCCAGCAGCTTAGCGGCGGGGTCCTACAATGAGCAGTTCTTC.

The J gene is TRBJ1-4, the V gene TRBV6-5; TRBD1 matches at 7 bases. Trimming at V came to 1 base and at J to 7 bases, leaving 6 bases not matched to a gene. CDR1 MNHEY and CDR2 SVGAGI come from the germline V gene. The CDR3 is made up of 15 amino acids. Written as DNA, the CDR3 is TGTGCCAGCAGTTACTTGGCAGGGGGTGGTGAAAAACTGTTTTTT. Translation gives CASSYLAGGGEKLFF.

This chain links TRBV30 with TRBJ2-7; 7 bases align to TRBD1. Germline CDR1 and CDR2: GTSNPN and SVGIG (reference sequence). This CDR3 has 13 amino acids. The trim removed 1 base at V and 3 bases at J, leaving 3 bases unmatched. The CDR3 nucleotides are TGTGCCTGGAGTGCGGGACAGCTCTACGAGCAGTACTTC. Its protein product is CAWSAGQLYEQYF.

The J gene is TRBJ1-6, the V gene TRBV19; 9 bases match TRBD1. The CDR3 length is 15 residues. Trimming removed 3 bases from V and 6 bases from J; junction bases left unmatched: 3. The germline CDR1 and CDR2 sequences are LNHDA and SQIVND (reference sequence). The CDR3 DNA reads TGTGCCAGTAGTATTTCGGGACAGGGTAATTCACCCCTCCACTTT. It yields the protein CASSISGQGNSPLHF.

The rearrangement joins TRBV4-1 to TRBJ1-3, with D perhaps TRBD1 (5 bases). The CDR3 is 16 amino acids. Trimming took off 4 bases at V and 0 bases at J, with 13 bases between the two ends. CDR1 is MGHRA and CDR2 is YSYEKL in the germline V gene. The DNA of the CDR3 is TGCGCCAGCAGCCTTCGGGAGGGGTACTCTGGAAACACCATATATTTT. Its translation is CASSLREGYSGNTIYF.